The rows below give T cell receptor beta chains drawn from one sample of a study of OX40 agonist ivuxolimab in advanced cancers. Clones were sequenced by immunoSEQ multiplex PCR, and TCRdb holds only the in-frame ones, with some missing. The table includes about 21,000 clones, under 80% detected once. Sequencing used CD4+ or CD8+ T cells sorted from blood, obtained in a trial of the OX40 agonist ivuxolimab. The receptors come from an adult with an advanced solid tumor such as melanoma, head and neck, liver or kidney cancer. Both conserved end residues are part of each CDR3. A D gene is named only where the DNA matches it firmly. Size tells how often a clone was seen (once, few, many) or the class of an expanded clone, and some rows leave it out.

clone size: NA
J gene: TRBJ1-2
CDR3 length: 12
D gene: NA
V gene: TRBV11-3
CDR3 protein: CASSLSGDGYTF
CDR3 DNA: TGTGCCAGCAGCTTATCGGGGGATGGCTACACCTTC

clone size: few
J gene: TRBJ2-7
CDR3 length: 12
D gene: TRBD1
V gene: TRBV5-1
CDR3 protein: CASRQGEYEQYF
CDR3 DNA: TGCGCCAGTAGACAGGGAGAGTACGAGCAGTACTTC

clone size: NA
J gene: TRBJ2-3
CDR3 length: 16
D gene: NA
V gene: TRBV5-1
CDR3 protein: CASSSNRGGGTDTQYF
CDR3 DNA: TGCGCCAGCAGCTCGAACAGGGGAGGGGGCACAGATACGCAGTATTTT

clone size: once
J gene: TRBJ2-4
CDR3 length: 16
D gene: NA
V gene: TRBV4-3
CDR3 protein: CASSHTIGGAGNIQYF
CDR3 DNA: TGCGCCAGCAGCCACACTATTGGGGGGGCTGGCAACATTCAGTACTTC

clone size: few
J gene: TRBJ1-6
CDR3 length: 17
D gene: NA
V gene: TRBV5-6
CDR3 protein: CASSSVSGSSYNSPLHF
CDR3 DNA: TGTGCCAGCAGCTCAGTCTCAGGGAGCTCCTATAATTCACCCCTCCACTTT

clone size: once
J gene: TRBJ2-3
CDR3 length: 14
D gene: NA
V gene: TRBV15
CDR3 protein: CATKDERYTDTQYF
CDR3 DNA: TGTGCCACCAAAGACGAACGCTACACAGATACGCAGTATTTT

clone size: NA
J gene: TRBJ2-7
CDR3 length: 15
D gene: NA
V gene: TRBV12-5
CDR3 protein: CASAPGVGVTYEQYF
CDR3 DNA: TGTGCTAGTGCCCCCGGGGTCGGAGTTACCTACGAGCAGTACTTC

clone size: NA
J gene: TRBJ1-1
CDR3 length: 15
D gene: NA
V gene: TRBV2
CDR3 protein: CASSRAVDMNTEAFF
CDR3 DNA: TGTGCCAGCAGTAGAGCCGTAGACATGAACACTGAAGCTTTCTTT

clone size: few
J gene: TRBJ1-4
CDR3 length: 14
D gene: NA
V gene: TRBV4-2
CDR3 protein: CASGSAGPNEKLFF
CDR3 DNA: TGTGCCAGCGGCTCGGCAGGCCCCAATGAAAAACTGTTTTTT

clone size: once
J gene: TRBJ2-1
CDR3 length: 11
D gene: NA
V gene: TRBV10-3
CDR3 protein: CAISELSEQFF
CDR3 DNA: TGTGCCATCAGTGAACTGAGTGAGCAGTTCTTC

clone size: NA
J gene: TRBJ2-5
CDR3 length: 15
D gene: TRBD1
V gene: TRBV5-1
CDR3 protein: CASSGTGGFVETQYF
CDR3 DNA: TGCGCCAGCAGCGGGACAGGGGGCTTCGTAGAGACCCAGTACTTC

clone size: NA
J gene: TRBJ1-2
CDR3 length: 10
D gene: NA
V gene: TRBV2
CDR3 protein: CASSDEGYTF
CDR3 DNA: TGTGCCAGCAGTGACGAGGGCTACACCTTC

clone size: NA
J gene: TRBJ2-2
CDR3 length: 15
D gene: NA
V gene: TRBV5-1
CDR3 protein: CASRGGQMNTGELFF
CDR3 DNA: TGCGCCAGCAGAGGTGGGCAGATGAACACCGGGGAGCTGTTTTTT

clone size: NA
J gene: TRBJ1-1
CDR3 length: 14
D gene: NA
V gene: TRBV11-3
CDR3 protein: CASSLDGGNTEAFF
CDR3 DNA: TGTGCCAGCAGCTTAGACGGAGGGAACACTGAAGCTTTCTTT

clone size: NA
J gene: TRBJ2-5
CDR3 length: 13
D gene: NA
V gene: TRBV2
CDR3 protein: CASSRGRMETQYF
CDR3 DNA: TGTGCCAGCAGTCGGGGTAGGATGGAGACCCAGTACTTC

clone size: NA
J gene: TRBJ2-7
CDR3 length: 15
D gene: NA
V gene: TRBV5-1
CDR3 protein: CASSLGGSLVPEQYF
CDR3 DNA: TGCGCCAGCAGCTTGGGGGGGTCCCTAGTTCCCGAGCAGTACTTC

clone size: NA
J gene: TRBJ2-2
CDR3 length: 16
D gene: NA
V gene: TRBV11-2
CDR3 protein: CASSLANVAGTGELFF
CDR3 DNA: TGTGCCAGCAGCTTAGCTAACGTCGCGGGCACCGGGGAGCTGTTTTTT

clone size: NA
J gene: TRBJ1-6
CDR3 length: 16
D gene: NA
V gene: TRBV7-8
CDR3 protein: CASSLDTGLTNSPLHF
CDR3 DNA: TGTGCCAGCAGCTTAGATACCGGACTGACCAATTCACCCCTCCACTTT

clone size: NA
J gene: TRBJ2-2
CDR3 length: 16
D gene: NA
V gene: TRBV12-5
CDR3 protein: CASARGLDSNTGELFF
CDR3 DNA: TGTGCTAGTGCCCGGGGACTCGACTCGAACACCGGGGAGCTGTTTTTT

clone size: NA
J gene: TRBJ1-5
CDR3 length: 15
D gene: TRBD1
V gene: TRBV19
CDR3 protein: CASSIETGRGQPQHF
CDR3 DNA: TGTGCCAGTAGTATAGAGACAGGGCGGGGGCAGCCCCAGCATTTT

clone size: NA
J gene: TRBJ1-2
CDR3 length: 14
D gene: TRBD1
V gene: TRBV27
CDR3 protein: CASSLSGQGYGYTF
CDR3 DNA: TGTGCCAGCAGTTTATCGGGACAGGGCTATGGCTACACCTTC

clone size: NA
J gene: TRBJ1-6
CDR3 length: 13
D gene: NA
V gene: TRBV30
CDR3 protein: CAWGPAAGSPLHF
CDR3 DNA: TGTGCCTGGGGACCGGCAGCAGGATCACCCCTCCACTTT

clone size: few
J gene: TRBJ1-1
CDR3 length: 16
D gene: TRBD1
V gene: TRBV7-9
CDR3 protein: CASSPRSTGEYTEAFF
CDR3 DNA: TGTGCCAGCAGCCCCAGATCAACAGGGGAGTACACTGAAGCTTTCTTT

clone size: few
J gene: TRBJ1-1
CDR3 length: 16
D gene: NA
V gene: TRBV11-2
CDR3 protein: CASSLDWGNRNTEAFF
CDR3 DNA: TGTGCCAGCAGCTTAGATTGGGGAAATCGGAACACTGAAGCTTTCTTT

clone size: NA
J gene: TRBJ2-1
CDR3 length: 18
D gene: TRBD2
V gene: TRBV11-2
CDR3 protein: CASSPGLAGGSSYNEQFF
CDR3 DNA: TGTGCCAGCAGCCCCGGACTAGCGGGGGGTTCCTCCTACAATGAGCAGTTCTTC

clone size: NA
J gene: TRBJ2-2
CDR3 length: 19
D gene: TRBD2
V gene: TRBV15
CDR3 protein: CATSRDLGSGGRNTGELFF
CDR3 DNA: TGTGCCACCAGCAGAGATCTTGGTAGCGGGGGGCGGAACACCGGGGAGCTGTTTTTT

clone size: NA
J gene: TRBJ1-2
CDR3 length: 12
D gene: NA
V gene: TRBV7-6
CDR3 protein: CASSLVGGENTF
CDR3 DNA: TGTGCCAGCAGCTTAGTGGGGGGGGAGAACACCTTC

clone size: NA
J gene: TRBJ2-3
CDR3 length: 20
D gene: TRBD2
V gene: TRBV9
CDR3 protein: CASSARSSQLAGGRTDTQYF
CDR3 DNA: TGTGCCAGCAGCGCGAGATCCAGTCAACTAGCGGGGGGTCGCACAGATACGCAGTATTTT

clone size: NA
J gene: TRBJ2-7
CDR3 length: 13
D gene: TRBD2
V gene: TRBV7-9
CDR3 protein: CASSRSGAYEQYF
CDR3 DNA: TGTGCCAGCAGTCGGAGCGGGGCCTACGAGCAGTACTTC

clone size: NA
J gene: TRBJ2-3
CDR3 length: 14
D gene: NA
V gene: TRBV7-2
CDR3 protein: CASTLGSVTDTQYF
CDR3 DNA: TGTGCCAGCACCCTCGGGTCAGTCACAGATACGCAGTATTTT

clone size: NA
J gene: TRBJ1-1
CDR3 length: 16
D gene: TRBD1
V gene: TRBV30
CDR3 protein: CAWSATRDRVDTEAFF
CDR3 DNA: TGTGCCTGGAGTGCGACCCGGGACAGGGTAGATACTGAAGCTTTCTTT

clone size: NA
J gene: TRBJ2-3
CDR3 length: 15
D gene: NA
V gene: TRBV19
CDR3 protein: CASSSARGLTDTQYF
CDR3 DNA: TGTGCCAGTAGTTCTGCGCGGGGACTCACAGATACGCAGTATTTT

clone size: NA
J gene: TRBJ1-1
CDR3 length: 14
D gene: TRBD1
V gene: TRBV19
CDR3 protein: CASRPGQGNTEAFF
CDR3 DNA: TGTGCCAGTAGACCGGGACAGGGGAACACTGAAGCTTTCTTT

clone size: few
J gene: TRBJ2-3
CDR3 length: 14
D gene: NA
V gene: TRBV7-3
CDR3 protein: CASSRLTGTDTQYF
CDR3 DNA: TGTGCCAGCAGCAGACTGACAGGCACAGATACGCAGTATTTT

clone size: NA
J gene: TRBJ1-1
CDR3 length: 15
D gene: NA
V gene: TRBV11-3
CDR3 protein: CASSPVGGLYTEAFF
CDR3 DNA: TGTGCCAGCAGCCCAGTGGGGGGGTTGTACACTGAAGCTTTCTTT

clone size: NA
J gene: TRBJ1-4
CDR3 length: 15
D gene: NA
V gene: TRBV9
CDR3 protein: CASSVAWGLGEKLFF
CDR3 DNA: TGTGCCAGCAGCGTAGCTTGGGGGTTGGGTGAAAAACTGTTTTTT

clone size: NA
J gene: TRBJ1-6
CDR3 length: 13
D gene: NA
V gene: TRBV6-5
CDR3 protein: CASSAIAGSPLHF
CDR3 DNA: TGTGCCAGCAGTGCTATAGCTGGGTCACCCCTCCACTTT

clone size: once
J gene: TRBJ2-5
CDR3 length: 15
D gene: TRBD2
V gene: TRBV7-7
CDR3 protein: CASSLLAGGVETQYF
CDR3 DNA: TGTGCTAGCAGCTTACTAGCGGGGGGCGTGGAGACCCAGTACTTC

clone size: NA
J gene: TRBJ2-7
CDR3 length: 15
D gene: TRBD2
V gene: TRBV19
CDR3 protein: CASSIASGGIYEQYF
CDR3 DNA: TGTGCCAGTAGTATAGCTAGCGGGGGGATCTACGAGCAGTACTTC

clone size: NA
J gene: TRBJ1-1
CDR3 length: 14
D gene: NA
V gene: TRBV5-1
CDR3 protein: CASSTGQSNTEAFF
CDR3 DNA: TGCGCCAGCAGCACAGGACAGAGTAACACTGAAGCTTTCTTT